These 24 T cell receptor beta chains were all obtained from the same sample, sequenced in a study of blood T cells in healthy people across ages. Sample-barcoded 5' priming and a J-beta primer mix drove a second PCR of 7 to 11 cycles. TCRdb recomputed calls from the 5' RACE reads with MiXCR, one row per CDR3 protein. This table has nearly 800,000 distinct CDR3 sequences, roughly 25% appearing once. These data were also reused for a study on T cells of mothers and their children.

Material for sequencing was blood. The receptors here all came from a boy aged 5-17 years in good health.

The chain joins TRBV20-1 to TRBJ1-1; D is possibly TRBD1 (5 bases). The V and J ends lost 2 bases and 1 base respectively, with 8 bases between them. This CDR3 is 13 amino acids long. Germline V gene data show CDR1 as DFQATT and CDR2 as SNEGSKA (reference sequence). This CDR3 is CSARPDRNTEAFF. CDR3 DNA sequence: TGCAGTGCTAGACCCGACAGGAACACTGAAGCTTTCTTT.

This clonotype was seen at least ten times. The rearrangement links TRBV6-4 to TRBJ2-3; the match to TRBD2 covers 11 bases. This CDR3 is built from 16 residues. V trimming: 3 bases; J trimming: 0 bases; junction bases outside the gene matches: 2. Germline V gene data show CDR1 as MRHNA and CDR2 as SNTAGT. The CDR3: CASSDVAGGSTDTQYF. The DNA for the CDR3 is TGTGCCAGCAGTGATGTAGCGGGGGGGAGCACAGATACGCAGTATTTT.

V gene TRBV20-1 combines with J gene TRBJ2-1, with a possible D match to TRBD2 (6 bases). Germline CDR1 reads DFQATT; CDR2 reads SNEGSKA (reference sequence). This CDR3 is built from 16 residues. V lost 5 bases and J lost 0, with 17 bases in between. Written as DNA, the CDR3 is TGCAGTGCTGAGGGCTGGGACTCCAGCTCCTACAATGAGCAGTTCTTC. Its translation: CSAEGWDSSSYNEQFF.

This clonotype was counted a few times. The gene calls are TRBV29-1 and TRBJ1-2; D is perhaps TRBD1 (6 bases). Between the trimmed V and J ends, which lost 3 bases and 0 bases, there was a span of 11 bases. The CDR3 loop spans 14 amino acids. Germline-derived CDR1 and CDR2 are SQVTM and ANQGSEA. The DNA of the CDR3 is TGCAGCGTTGAGATACGGGGGCCTAACTATGGCTACACCTTC. It yields the protein CSVEIRGPNYGYTF.

This rearrangement joins TRBV29-1 to TRBJ1-1; no reliable D call. This CDR3 has 11 amino acids. Between the trimmed V and J ends, which lost 0 bases and 5 bases, there was a span of 4 bases. Germline CDR1 and CDR2: SQVTM and ANQGSEA. In DNA, the CDR3 is TGCAGCGTTGAAGAGAGAACTGAAGCTTTCTTT. Its translation is CSVEERTEAFF.

Comments on this clonotype: A read error may account for a junction end that differs from germline. The chain recombines TRBV6-6 with TRBJ2-5; D is tentatively TRBD1 or TRBD2 (5 bases each). CDR3 length equals 15 residues. Germline V CDR1 and CDR2: MNHNY, SVGAGI (reference sequence). The CDR3 spells CASNYLGDGGETQYF. The CDR3 bases are TGTGCCAGCAATTACCTTGGGGACGGTGGGGAGACCCAGTACTTC.

V is TRBV18 and J is TRBJ2-5, with 9 bases lining up with TRBD1. The last part of the DNA fits TRBJ2-1 better; the J call may be wrong. The CDR3 is 17 amino acids. Germline CDR1 is KGHSH and CDR2 is LQKENI. The CDR3 bases are TGTGCCAGCTCATCCCCGGGACAGGGAAAGGACATGAATGAGCAGTTCTTC. It yields the protein CASSSPGQGKDMNEQFF.

This clonotype was seen a few times. V gene TRBV14 combines with J gene TRBJ2-1; TRBD2 matches 11 bases. CDR3 length equals 17 residues. Germline CDR1 SGHDN, CDR2 FVKESK. V dropped 3 bases and J dropped 8; count of bases not matched to a gene: 12. CDR3 bases: TGTGCCAGCAGCCAGTCTCTAGCGGGGGGAGGCTTCCATGAGCAGTTCTTC. Protein product: CASSQSLAGGGFHEQFF.

This clonotype has a handful of counts. The chain recombines TRBV29-1 with TRBJ2-1; unclear D gene. Per the germline V gene, CDR1 is SQVTM and CDR2 is ANQGSEA. V dropped 3 bases and J dropped 1 base, with 13 bases sitting between them. The CDR3 loop spans 15 amino acids. CDR3 coding DNA: TGCAGCGTTGACGGGCGCCTGGAATCCTACAATGAGCAGTTCTTC. It codes for CSVDGRLESYNEQFF.

The V gene is TRBV9, the J gene TRBJ1-3; no reliable D call. CDR3 length: 14 residues. V was pared by 0 bases and J by 3 bases, with 7 bases between. Germline CDR1 reads SGDLS; CDR2 reads YYNGEE. The CDR3 nucleotides read TGTGCCAGCAGCGTAGAGTCGGGTGGAAACACCATATATTTT. It encodes CASSVESGGNTIYF. The full variable domain, completed using reference TRBV9 and TRBJ1-3, is DSGVTQTPKHLITATGQRVTLRCSPRSGDLSVYWYQQSLDQGLQFLIQYYNGEERAKGNILERFSAQQFPDLHSELNLSSLELGDSALYFCASSVESGGNTIYFGEGSWLTVV.

This clonotype was counted between two and nine times. For the CDR3, the DNA is TGTGCCAGCAGCTCAGGGTGGGGGGGAGAGGAGACCCAGTACTTC. The encoded protein is CASSSGWGGEETQYF. V gene TRBV11-2 combines with J gene TRBJ2-5, with 7 bases matching TRBD2. The CDR3 is 15 amino acids. The trim removed 4 bases at V and 5 bases at J, leaving 10 bases unmatched. CDR1 and CDR2 (germline): SGHAT, FQNNGV.

The CDR3 bases are TGTGCCAGCAGCTTAGCGGTTACAGGGGGCTCCTACGAGCAGTACTTC. As protein: CASSLAVTGGSYEQYF. The chain carries TRBV7-8 and TRBJ2-5; TRBD1 matches at 8 bases. The DNA matches TRBJ2-7 better at its end, which makes the J call doubtful. Germline-derived CDR1 and CDR2 are SGHVS and FQNEAQ. The CDR3 spans 16 residues.

The rearrangement joins TRBV6-2 or TRBV6-3 to TRBJ2-7, with a weak D call TRBD1 (6 bases). V lost 4 bases, J lost 2 bases, and 9 bases lay in between. This CDR3 is built from 13 residues. Germline V gives CDR1 MNHEY, CDR2 SVGEGT. The CDR3 DNA sequence: TGTGCCAGCAGTTCGGACAGAGCCTACGAGCAGTACTTC. Its translation: CASSSDRAYEQYF.

V and J are TRBV6-2 or TRBV6-3 and TRBJ2-7; D perhaps matches TRBD2 (6 bases). V lost 6 bases to trimming and J lost 2 bases, with 14 bases between them. This CDR3 has 14 residues. Germline CDR1 reads MNHEY; CDR2 reads SVGEGT. CDR3 sequence reads: CASRMDPGAYEQYF. The DNA of the CDR3 is TGTGCCAGCAGAATGGACCCGGGGGCCTACGAGCAGTACTTC.

In the case of this clonotype: At one boundary the junction diverges from the germline segment, which might be a read error. J is TRBJ2-1 and V is TRBV7-9; TRBD2 agrees at 9 bases. The last part of the DNA fits TRBJ2-5 better; the J call may be wrong. Per the germline V gene, CDR1 is SEHNR and CDR2 is FQNEAQ (reference sequence). The CDR3 extends over 13 amino acids. The CDR3 sequence is CASSVAGVETQYF. The CDR3 DNA is TGTGCCAGCAGCGTAGCGGGAGTGGAGACCCAGTACTTC.

A few counts support this clonotype. The chain has TRBV29-1 and TRBJ2-3, with 12 nucleotides matching TRBD2. V shed 5 bases, J shed 5 bases, and the junction held 8 bases outside the gene matches. Germline CDR1 and CDR2: SQVTM and ANQGSEA. This CDR3 spans 15 amino acids. CDR3 in DNA: TGCAGCGTTTCGGTTCGACTAGCGGGGGAAGATACGCAGTATTTT. It yields the protein CSVSVRLAGEDTQYF.

The chain has TRBV5-6 and TRBJ2-5, with 11 bases lining up with TRBD2. V trimming: 5 bases; J trimming: 4 bases; junction bases outside the gene matches: 7. CDR1 and CDR2 from the germline V gene are SGHDT and YYEEEE. CDR3 length equals 15 residues. The CDR3 sequence: CASSYSSGGRETQYF. The CDR3 DNA sequence: TGTGCCAGCAGTTATTCTAGCGGGGGGCGAGAGACCCAGTACTTC.

This clonotype was seen a handful of times. The chain recombines TRBV9 with TRBJ1-3; D is undetermined. Deletions cut 0 bases from V and 0 bases from J, with 13 bases between. This CDR3 contains 17 residues. Germline lookup yields CDR1 SGDLS and CDR2 YYNGEE. This CDR3 is CASSVDSRARSGNTIYF. The CDR3 DNA follows: TGTGCCAGCAGCGTAGATAGTAGGGCTCGCTCTGGAAACACCATATATTTT.

The chain couples TRBV20-1 to TRBJ1-1, with 8 bases that match TRBD1. Losses at the gene ends were 3 bases for V and 3 bases for J; bases not matched to a gene: 6. The CDR3 length is 14 residues. Germline V CDR1 and CDR2: DFQATT, SNEGSKA (reference sequence). For the CDR3, the DNA is TGCAGTGCTAGGCCCAGGGGGCCGGACACTGAAGCTTTCTTT. Amino acids: CSARPRGPDTEAFF.

The V gene is TRBV4-3, the J gene TRBJ2-2; D is perhaps TRBD2 (6 bases). Trimming left V 0 bases short and J 3 bases short, with 14 bases between. The CDR3 extends over 17 amino acids. The germline V gene encodes CDR1 LGHNA and CDR2 YSLEER. In DNA, the CDR3 is TGCGCCAGCAGCCAAGATAGGGGACTTTTTTACACCGGGGAGCTGTTTTTT. It is translated as CASSQDRGLFYTGELFF.

This rearrangement joins TRBV12-3 or TRBV12-4 to TRBJ2-3; 12 nucleotides align to TRBD2. Trimming cost V 5 bases and J 6 bases; bases outside gene matches: 15. The CDR3 sequence is 18 residues long. CDR3 sequence (DNA): TGTGCCAGCAGTGAACGAAAAAAGACTAGCGGGAGTTTCGATACGCAGTATTTT. Its translation: CASSERKKTSGSFDTQYF.

This clonotype was counted ten times or more. This chain connects TRBV20-1 to TRBJ2-7, with 8 bases identical to TRBD2. Germline CDR1 reads DFQATT; CDR2 reads SNEGSKA (reference sequence). V shed 4 bases, J shed 7 bases, and the junction held 15 bases outside the gene matches. The CDR3 covers 15 residues. CDR3 protein: CSATTPGLGTLEQYF. The CDR3 DNA reads as TGCAGTGCTACCACTCCGGGACTAGGGACCCTGGAGCAGTACTTC.

This clonotype was found a few times. This sequence joins TRBV3-1 and TRBJ2-7, with D unresolved. The CDR3 runs to 13 residues. Trimming pared 0 bases from V and 3 bases from J, leaving 6 bases between. Germline CDR1 reads LGHDT; CDR2 reads YNNKEL (reference sequence). The CDR3 sequence: CASSQEGVYEQYF. CDR3 in DNA: TGTGCCAGCAGCCAAGAGGGCGTCTACGAGCAGTACTTC.

The chain links TRBV7-3 to TRBJ1-1; D possibly corresponds to TRBD1 (6 bases). Trimming took 5 bases from V and 5 from J, leaving 18 bases between them. The CDR3 spans 15 residues. The germline V gene has CDR1 SGHTA and CDR2 FQGTGA. In DNA form, the CDR3 reads TGTGCCAGCAGCCCACGGGGGGGCTACGGAACTGAAGCTTTCTTT. This encodes CASSPRGGYGTEAFF.